These 18 T cell receptor beta chains share one sample of origin, sequenced in a study of cytomegalovirus exposure and HLA in healthy donors. PCR used 60 Vbeta primers and 13 Jbeta primers. Repertoires were generated with immunoSEQ multiplex PCR, while TCRdb's copy carries only in-frame clones and drops some. In the table there are 55,000 to 80,000 clones, 75% of which are singletons. Sequenced material: PBMCs. The receptors were gathered from a woman in her forties in good health and CMV-seropositive.

The chain uses TRBV30 and TRBJ2-1, with 8 nucleotides matching TRBD1. V shed 5 bases and J 6 bases; nucleotides not matched to a gene: 6. This CDR3 has 13 residues. Per germline, CDR1 GTSNPN and CDR2 SVGIG (reference sequence). CDR3 residues: CAWAGQVINEQFF. The CDR3 DNA reads TGTGCCTGGGCGGGACAGGTAATCAATGAGCAGTTCTTC. Complete variable domain (other parts from reference TRBV30 and TRBJ2-1): SQTIHQWPATLVQPVGSPLSLECTVEGTSNPNLYWYRQAAGRGLQLLFYSVGIGQISSEVPQNLSASRPQDRQFILSSKKLLLSDSGFYLCAWAGQVINEQFFGPGTRLTVL.

The genes are TRBV6-4 and TRBJ2-2; 9 nucleotides match TRBD1. Germline CDR1 is MRHNA and CDR2 is SNTAGT. The CDR3 has 14 amino acids. J was trimmed by 4 bases and V by 8 bases; bases with no gene match: 5. The CDR3 is CASSRDRVTGELFF. The CDR3 DNA is TGTGCCAGCTCGCGGGACAGGGTCACCGGGGAGCTGTTTTTT.

The V and J genes are TRBV7-2 and TRBJ2-5, with 10 bases matching TRBD2. V was pared by 5 bases and J by 6 bases, with 15 bases of the junction left unmatched. This CDR3 contains 17 residues. CDR1 and CDR2 from the germline V gene are SGHTA and FQGNSA. CDR3 DNA sequence: TGTGCCAGCAGCGTAGGAGGGGTAGCGGGGGGAGAAAAGACCCAGTACTTC. Amino acids: CASSVGGVAGGEKTQYF.

With respect to this clone: One end of the junction varies from germline; a read error may be responsible. V and J are TRBV7-9 and TRBJ2-7; 10 bases are a match to TRBD1. Germline lookup yields CDR1 SEHNR and CDR2 FQNEAQ (reference sequence). The CDR3 is 17 amino acids. CDR3 residues: CSSSPAFRDRGFYEQYF. In nucleotides, the CDR3 is TGTTCCAGCAGCCCCGCCTTCCGGGACAGGGGATTCTACGAGCAGTACTTC.

The V call is TRBV19, the J call TRBJ2-5; possibly TRBD1 for D (6 bases). In germline, CDR1 is LNHDA, CDR2 SQIVND (reference sequence). V was shortened by 4 bases and J by 3 bases, with 12 bases between the two germline ends. There are 14 residues in the CDR3. CDR3 in DNA: TGTGCCAGTAGTACCACGGACAGAAAAGAGACCCAGTACTTC. This codes for CASSTTDRKETQYF.

The chain carries TRBV5-6 and TRBJ2-7, with 9 bases lining up with TRBD1. The V and J ends lost 4 bases and 6 bases, in that order; junction bases with no gene match: 5. In germline, CDR1 is SGHDT, CDR2 YYEEEE. The CDR3 totals 13 residues. CDR3 sequence (DNA): TGTGCCAGCAGCGCCATGACAGGGGGCGAGCAGTACTTC. This gives the protein CASSAMTGGEQYF.

This clone has just a few counts. The chain couples TRBV27 to TRBJ1-1; D unresolved. The V gene lost 5 bases and the J gene lost 1 base, with 14 bases spanning the gap. Germline V gene sequence: CDR1 MNHEY, CDR2 SMNVEV (reference sequence). The CDR3 is made up of 15 amino acids. CDR3 in amino acids: CASSPSTGRNTEAFF. The DNA of the CDR3 is TGTGCCAGCAGTCCCTCAACGGGGAGGAACACTGAAGCTTTCTTT.

The sample holds a few counts of this clone. This chain uses TRBV5-1 with TRBJ2-1; D possibly corresponds to TRBD1 (5 bases). Per the germline V gene, CDR1 is SGHRS and CDR2 is YFSETQ. The CDR3 is made up of 12 amino acids. The germline V and J ends were trimmed by 4 bases and 8 bases, with 10 bases remaining between them. CDR3 amino acids: CASSLQGDEQFF. The CDR3 DNA follows: TGCGCCAGCAGCCTCCAAGGGGATGAGCAGTTCTTC.

V is TRBV29-1 and J is TRBJ2-3; 7 bases are shared with TRBD2. J gave up 6 bases and V 6 bases, and 15 bases lay outside the gene matches. The CDR3 loop spans 15 amino acids. Germline lookup yields CDR1 SQVTM and CDR2 ANQGSEA. CDR3 nucleotide sequence: TGCAGCGTGGAGGAGGGCGGGGGTCTCCGCGATACGCAGTATTTT. This translates into CSVEEGGGLRDTQYF.

V and J are TRBV9 and TRBJ2-3, with a tentative D call TRBD2 (5 bases). V lost 4 bases and J 6 bases, leaving 12 bases between the germline ends. In germline, CDR1 is SGDLS, CDR2 YYNGEE. This CDR3 is 13 amino acids long. The CDR3 spells CASSPQTGDTQYF. The DNA of the CDR3 is TGTGCCAGCAGCCCCCAGACGGGGGATACGCAGTATTTT.

The rearrangement joins TRBV4-1 to TRBJ2-7; 12 bases match TRBD1. The V and J ends lost 1 base and 6 bases, in that order; junction bases with no gene match: 4. The CDR3 contains 15 residues. Per the germline V gene, CDR1 is MGHRA and CDR2 is YSYEKL. CDR3 in DNA: TGCGCCAGCAGCCAAGGCCGGGACAGGGGGCGCGAGCAGTACTTC. Its translation: CASSQGRDRGREQYF.

This chain joins TRBV27 and TRBJ1-4; D may be TRBD1 (5 bases). Looked up from germline, CDR1 is MNHEY and CDR2 is SMNVEV (reference sequence). The germline V and J ends were trimmed by 5 bases and 4 bases, with 17 bases remaining between them. The CDR3 is made up of 16 amino acids. The CDR3 loop is CASSPLDTRGNEKLFF. The CDR3 coding sequence is TGTGCCAGCAGTCCCCTGGACACCCGCGGTAATGAAAAACTGTTTTTT. Full variable domain (outside the CDR3, taken from reference TRBV27 and TRBJ1-4): EAQVTQNPRYLITVTGKKLTVTCSQNMNHEYMSWYRQDPGLGLRQIYYSMNVEVTDKGDVPEGYKVSRKEKRNFPLILESPSPNQTSLYFCASSPLDTRGNEKLFFGSGTQLSVL.

This clone was detected a few times. The gene calls are TRBV30 and TRBJ2-2; tentatively, D is TRBD2 (7 bases). The CDR3 length is 14 residues. V was clipped by 7 bases and J by 5 bases, with 17 bases between them. Germline V gene data show CDR1 as GTSNPN and CDR2 as SVGIG (reference sequence). CDR3 DNA: TGTGCCTCAGTCGTCAGGGGAGGGACCGGGGAGCTGTTTTTT. As protein: CASVVRGGTGELFF.

This sequence joins TRBV6-5 and TRBJ2-2; D unclear. Per germline, CDR1 MNHEY and CDR2 SVGAGI. Trimming took 2 bases from V and 0 from J, leaving 7 bases between them. There are 15 residues in the CDR3. CDR3 in amino acids: CASSYRQANTGELFF. In nucleotides, the CDR3 is TGTGCCAGCAGTTACAGACAAGCGAACACCGGGGAGCTGTTTTTT.

The chain couples TRBV9 to TRBJ2-1; D is possibly TRBD2 (7 bases). Looked up from germline, CDR1 is SGDLS and CDR2 is YYNGEE. The ends were cut back, 3 bases at V and 0 bases at J, with 13 bases in the middle. The CDR3 consists of 16 residues. CDR3 bases: TGTGCCAGCAGCGACGGGGGGCAGGTCTCCTACAATGAGCAGTTCTTC. Its translation: CASSDGGQVSYNEQFF.

This chain links TRBV2 with TRBJ1-1; maybe TRBD1 (6 bases). The ends were cut back, 6 bases at V and 3 bases at J, with 14 bases in the middle. The CDR3 consists of 14 residues. Germline CDR1 reads SNHLY; CDR2 reads FYNNEI. The CDR3 sequence is CASRDTGRDTEAFF. CDR3 DNA: TGTGCCAGCAGGGATACAGGGAGGGACACTGAAGCTTTCTTT.

Judged by abundance, this clone is medium-sized (0.01 to 0.1%). This chain connects TRBV10-2 to TRBJ1-4; D is unclear. The germline gives CDR1 WSHSY, CDR2 SAAADI. V was trimmed by 5 bases and J by 0 bases, leaving 7 bases between them. CDR3 length: 14 residues. CDR3 sequence: CASSPTTTNEKLFF. DNA of the CDR3: TGCGCCAGCAGTCCGACTACAACTAATGAAAAACTGTTTTTT.

The V and J genes are TRBV4-1 and TRBJ2-1; no clear D gene. Deletions cut 1 base from V and 4 bases from J, with 11 bases between. CDR1 and CDR2 (germline): MGHRA, YSYEKL. The CDR3 sequence is 15 residues long. This chain's CDR3 is CASSQALGGYNEQFF. DNA of the CDR3: TGCGCCAGCAGCCAAGCTCTAGGTGGATACAATGAGCAGTTCTTC.